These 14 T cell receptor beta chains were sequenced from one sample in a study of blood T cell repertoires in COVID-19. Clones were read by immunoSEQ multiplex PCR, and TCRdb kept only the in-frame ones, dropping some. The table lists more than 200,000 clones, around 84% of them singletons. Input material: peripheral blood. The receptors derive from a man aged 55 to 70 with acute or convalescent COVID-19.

CDR3 sequence (DNA): TGCGCCAGCAGCGCCTCAGGGCACGTCGACACCGGGGAGCTGTTTTTT. The encoded protein is CASSASGHVDTGELFF. This rearrangement joins TRBV5-1 to TRBJ2-2, with D maybe TRBD1 (5 bases). Trimming took 4 bases from V and 3 from J, leaving 16 bases between them. The CDR3 contains 16 residues. The germline gives CDR1 SGHRS, CDR2 YFSETQ.

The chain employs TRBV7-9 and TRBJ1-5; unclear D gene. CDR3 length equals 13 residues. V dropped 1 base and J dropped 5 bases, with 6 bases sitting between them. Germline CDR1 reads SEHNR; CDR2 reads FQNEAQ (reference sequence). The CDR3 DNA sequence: TGTGCCAGCAGCTTAGACAGCTATCAGCCCCAGCATTTT. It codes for CASSLDSYQPQHF.

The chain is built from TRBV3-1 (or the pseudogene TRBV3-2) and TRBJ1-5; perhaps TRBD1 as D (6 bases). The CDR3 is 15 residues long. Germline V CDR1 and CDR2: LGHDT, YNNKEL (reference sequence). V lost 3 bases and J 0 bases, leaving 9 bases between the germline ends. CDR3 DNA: TGTGCCAGCAGCCAGGGGGCCTCTAGCAATCAGCCCCAGCATTTT. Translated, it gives CASSQGASSNQPQHF.

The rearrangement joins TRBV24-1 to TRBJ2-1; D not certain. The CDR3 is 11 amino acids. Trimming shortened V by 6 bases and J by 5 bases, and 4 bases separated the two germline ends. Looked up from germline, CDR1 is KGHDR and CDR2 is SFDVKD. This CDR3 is CATSYNNEQFF. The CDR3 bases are TGTGCCACCAGTTATAACAATGAGCAGTTCTTC.

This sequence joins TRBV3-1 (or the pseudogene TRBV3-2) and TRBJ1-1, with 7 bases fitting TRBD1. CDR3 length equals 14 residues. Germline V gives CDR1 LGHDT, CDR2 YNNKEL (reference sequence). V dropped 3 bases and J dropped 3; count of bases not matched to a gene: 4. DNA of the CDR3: TGTGCCAGCAGCCAGACAGGGATCTACACTGAAGCTTTCTTT. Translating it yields CASSQTGIYTEAFF.

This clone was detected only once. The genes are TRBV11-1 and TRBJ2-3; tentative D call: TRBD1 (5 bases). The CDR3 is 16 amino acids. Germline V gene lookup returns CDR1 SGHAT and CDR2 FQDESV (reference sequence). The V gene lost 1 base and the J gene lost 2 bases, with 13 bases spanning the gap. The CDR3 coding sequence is TGTGCCAGCAGCTTAGGCGGTCAGGGTACCACAGATACGCAGTATTTT. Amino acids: CASSLGGQGTTDTQYF.

CDR3 residues: CASSLAGTASYSPLHF. The CDR3 coding sequence is TGCGCCAGCAGCTTGGCCGGGACAGCTTCTTATTCACCCCTCCACTTT. The chain couples TRBV5-1 to TRBJ1-6, with TRBD1 matching 7 bases. CDR1 and CDR2 (germline): SGHRS, YFSETQ. The CDR3 extends over 16 amino acids. V gave up 0 bases and J gave up 8 bases; unmatched junction bases: 8.

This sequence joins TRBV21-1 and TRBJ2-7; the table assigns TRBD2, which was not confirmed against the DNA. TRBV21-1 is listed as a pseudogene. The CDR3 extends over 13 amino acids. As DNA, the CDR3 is TGTGCCAGCAGCAAAGCGCGGGGCTACGAGCAGTACTTC. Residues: CASSKARGYEQYF.

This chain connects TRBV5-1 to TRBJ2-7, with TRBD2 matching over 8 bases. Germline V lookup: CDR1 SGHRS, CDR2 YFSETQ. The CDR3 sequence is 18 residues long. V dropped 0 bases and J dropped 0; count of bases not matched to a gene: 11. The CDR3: CASSLGPAGVLSSYEQYF. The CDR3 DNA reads TGCGCCAGCAGCTTGGGTCCAGCGGGGGTTCTAAGCTCCTACGAGCAGTACTTC.

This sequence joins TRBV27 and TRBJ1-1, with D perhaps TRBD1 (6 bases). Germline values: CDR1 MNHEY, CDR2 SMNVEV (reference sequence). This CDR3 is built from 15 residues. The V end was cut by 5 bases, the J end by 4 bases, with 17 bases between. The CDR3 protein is CASSPRTVRGTEAFF. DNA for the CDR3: TGTGCCAGCAGTCCCCGGACAGTCCGCGGCACTGAAGCTTTCTTT.

The CDR3, as DNA: TGTGCCAGCAGCCTTCTCCTGGGAGCTCCGGAGGCAGATACGCAGTATTTT. This gives the protein CASSLLLGAPEADTQYF. The rearrangement uses TRBV3-1 (or the pseudogene TRBV3-2) and TRBJ2-3; TRBD2 might be the D (5 bases). The CDR3 sequence is 17 residues long. V lost 4 bases and J 4 bases, leaving 21 bases between the germline ends. Looked up from germline, CDR1 is LGHDT and CDR2 is YNNKEL (reference sequence).

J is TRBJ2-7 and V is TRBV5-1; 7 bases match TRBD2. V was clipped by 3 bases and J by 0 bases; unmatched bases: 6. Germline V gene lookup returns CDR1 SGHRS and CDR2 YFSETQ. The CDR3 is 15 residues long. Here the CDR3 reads CASSSSGEHSYEQYF. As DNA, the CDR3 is TGCGCCAGCAGCTCCAGCGGGGAGCACTCCTACGAGCAGTACTTC.

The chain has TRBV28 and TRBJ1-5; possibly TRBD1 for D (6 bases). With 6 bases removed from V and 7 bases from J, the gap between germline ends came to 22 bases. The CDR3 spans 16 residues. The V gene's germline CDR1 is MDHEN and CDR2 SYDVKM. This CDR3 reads CASSVIEQGAWQPQHF. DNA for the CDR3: TGTGCCAGCAGCGTAATAGAACAGGGTGCGTGGCAGCCCCAGCATTTT.

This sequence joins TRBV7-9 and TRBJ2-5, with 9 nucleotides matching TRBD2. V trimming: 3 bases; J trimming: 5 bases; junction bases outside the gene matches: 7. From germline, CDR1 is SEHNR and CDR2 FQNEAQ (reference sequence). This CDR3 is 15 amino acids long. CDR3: CASSFDAGGGETQYF. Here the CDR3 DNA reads TGTGCCAGCAGCTTCGATGCGGGAGGGGGTGAGACCCAGTACTTC. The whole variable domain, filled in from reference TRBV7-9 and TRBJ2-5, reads DTGVSQNPRHKITKRGQNVTFRCDPISEHNRLYWYRQTLGQGPEFLTYFQNEAQLEKSRLLSDRFSAERPKGSFSTLEIQRTEQGDSAMYLCASSFDAGGGETQYFGPGTRLLVL.